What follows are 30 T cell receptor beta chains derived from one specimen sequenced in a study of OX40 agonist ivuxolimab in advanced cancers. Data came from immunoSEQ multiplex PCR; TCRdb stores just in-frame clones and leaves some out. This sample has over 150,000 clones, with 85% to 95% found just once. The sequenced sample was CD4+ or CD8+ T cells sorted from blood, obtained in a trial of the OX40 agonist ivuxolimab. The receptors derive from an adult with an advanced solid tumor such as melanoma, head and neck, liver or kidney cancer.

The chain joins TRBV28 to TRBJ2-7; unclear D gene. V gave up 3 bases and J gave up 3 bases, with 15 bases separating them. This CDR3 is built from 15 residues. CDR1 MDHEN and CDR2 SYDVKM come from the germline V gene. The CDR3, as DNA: TGTGCCAGCAGTTTGATCAGAAGCTTATTCTACGAGCAGTACTTC. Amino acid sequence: CASSLIRSLFYEQYF. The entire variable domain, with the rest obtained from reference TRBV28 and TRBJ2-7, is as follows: DVKVTQSSRYLVKRTGEKVFLECVQDMDHENMFWYRQDPGLGLRLIYFSYDVKMKEKGDIPEGYSVSREKKERFSLILESASTNQTSMYLCASSLIRSLFYEQYFGPGTRLTVT.

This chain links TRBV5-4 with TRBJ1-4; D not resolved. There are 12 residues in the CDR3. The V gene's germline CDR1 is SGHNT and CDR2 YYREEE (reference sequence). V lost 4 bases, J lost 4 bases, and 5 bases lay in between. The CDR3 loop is CASSTLNEKLFF. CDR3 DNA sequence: TGTGCCAGCAGCACCCTTAATGAAAAACTGTTTTTT.

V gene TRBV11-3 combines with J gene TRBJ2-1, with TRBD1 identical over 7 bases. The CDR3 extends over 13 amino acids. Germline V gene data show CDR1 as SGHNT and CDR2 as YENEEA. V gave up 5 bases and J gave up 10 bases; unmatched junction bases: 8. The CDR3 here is CASSRDRDREQFF. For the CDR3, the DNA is TGTGCCAGCAGCAGAGACAGGGATCGCGAGCAGTTCTTC.

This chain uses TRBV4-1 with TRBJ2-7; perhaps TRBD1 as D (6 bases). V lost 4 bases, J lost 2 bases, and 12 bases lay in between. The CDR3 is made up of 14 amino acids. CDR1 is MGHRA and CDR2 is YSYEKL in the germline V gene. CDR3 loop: CASSRQVGPYEQYF. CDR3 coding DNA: TGCGCCAGCAGCCGACAGGTGGGGCCCTACGAGCAGTACTTC.

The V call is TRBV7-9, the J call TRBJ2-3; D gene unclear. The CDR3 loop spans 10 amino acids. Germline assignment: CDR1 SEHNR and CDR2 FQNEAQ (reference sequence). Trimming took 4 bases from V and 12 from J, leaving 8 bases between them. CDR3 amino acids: CASSSTLQYF. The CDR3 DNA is TGTGCCAGCAGCTCCACTTTACAGTATTTT.

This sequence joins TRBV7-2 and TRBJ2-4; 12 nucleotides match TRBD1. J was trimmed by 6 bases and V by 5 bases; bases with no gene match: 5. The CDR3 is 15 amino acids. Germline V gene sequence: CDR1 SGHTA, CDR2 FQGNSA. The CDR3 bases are TGTGCCAGCAGCCTCGGGACAGGGGGCGGAAACATTCAGTACTTC. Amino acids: CASSLGTGGGNIQYF.

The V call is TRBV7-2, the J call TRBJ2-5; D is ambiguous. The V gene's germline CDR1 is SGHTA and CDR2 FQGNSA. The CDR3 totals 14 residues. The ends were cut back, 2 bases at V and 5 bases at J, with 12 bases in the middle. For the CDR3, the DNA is TGTGCCAGCAGCTTATTCGGGCAGTCGGAGACCCAGTACTTC. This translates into CASSLFGQSETQYF.

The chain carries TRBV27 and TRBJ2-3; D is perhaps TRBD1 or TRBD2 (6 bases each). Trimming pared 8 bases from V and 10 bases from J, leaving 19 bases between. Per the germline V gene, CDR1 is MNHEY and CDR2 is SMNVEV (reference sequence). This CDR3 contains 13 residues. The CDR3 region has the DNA TGTGCCAGCTCTGACTGGACGGGGGCAGCGCAGTATTTT. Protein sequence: CASSDWTGAAQYF.

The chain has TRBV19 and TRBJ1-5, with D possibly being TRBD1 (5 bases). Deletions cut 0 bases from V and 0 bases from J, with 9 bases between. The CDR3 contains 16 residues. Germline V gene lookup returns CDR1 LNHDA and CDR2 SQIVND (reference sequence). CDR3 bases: TGTGCCAGTAGTATAGAGGACACCTATAGCAATCAGCCCCAGCATTTT. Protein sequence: CASSIEDTYSNQPQHF.

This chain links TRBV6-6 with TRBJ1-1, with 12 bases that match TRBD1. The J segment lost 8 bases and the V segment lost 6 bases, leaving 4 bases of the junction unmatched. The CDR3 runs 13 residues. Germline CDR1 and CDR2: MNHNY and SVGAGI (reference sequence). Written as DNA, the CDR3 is TGTGCCAGCAGAGGGACAGGGGGCGAGGAAGCTTTCTTT. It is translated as CASRGTGGEEAFF.

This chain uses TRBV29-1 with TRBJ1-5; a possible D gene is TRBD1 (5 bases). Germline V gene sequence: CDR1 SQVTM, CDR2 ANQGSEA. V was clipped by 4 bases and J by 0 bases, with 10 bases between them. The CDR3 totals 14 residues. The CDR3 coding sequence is TGCAGCGTTGGGGACGGGAATAGCAATCAGCCCCAGCATTTT. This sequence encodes CSVGDGNSNQPQHF.

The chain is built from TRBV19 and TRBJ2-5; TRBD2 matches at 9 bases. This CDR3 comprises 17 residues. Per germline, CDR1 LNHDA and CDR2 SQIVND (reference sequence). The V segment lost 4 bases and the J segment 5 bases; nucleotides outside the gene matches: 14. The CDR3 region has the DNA TGTGCCAGTAGTACGACCGGGACTAGCTGGAGGAGGGAGACCCAGTACTTC. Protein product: CASSTTGTSWRRETQYF.

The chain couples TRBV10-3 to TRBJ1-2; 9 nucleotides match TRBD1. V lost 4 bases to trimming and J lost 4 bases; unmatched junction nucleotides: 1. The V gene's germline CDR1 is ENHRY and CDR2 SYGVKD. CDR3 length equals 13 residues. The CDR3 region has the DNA TGTGCCATCAGTGGGGGACAGGGCTATGGCTACACCTTC. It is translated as CAISGGQGYGYTF.

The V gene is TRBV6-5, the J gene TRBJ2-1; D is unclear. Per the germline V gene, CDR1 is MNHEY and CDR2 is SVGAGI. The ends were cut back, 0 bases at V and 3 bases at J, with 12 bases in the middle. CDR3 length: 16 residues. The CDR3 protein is CASSYSPTDFYNEQFF. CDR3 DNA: TGTGCCAGCAGTTACTCCCCGACCGATTTCTACAATGAGCAGTTCTTC.

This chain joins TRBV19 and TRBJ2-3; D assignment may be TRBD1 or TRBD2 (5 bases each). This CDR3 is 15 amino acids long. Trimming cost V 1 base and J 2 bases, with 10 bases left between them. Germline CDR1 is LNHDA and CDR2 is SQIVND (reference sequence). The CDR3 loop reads CASSIVSGPTDTQYF. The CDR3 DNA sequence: TGTGCCAGTAGTATAGTGTCGGGACCCACAGATACGCAGTATTTT.

The CDR3 coding sequence is TGTGCCAGCAGCCGACTAGCGGGAGTTAGCGAGCAGTACTTC. As protein: CASSRLAGVSEQYF. V gene TRBV7-8 combines with J gene TRBJ2-7; 12 bases agree with TRBD2. Germline trimming cut 5 bases from V and 6 bases from J; bases unmatched to any gene: 5. The V gene's germline CDR1 is SGHVS and CDR2 FQNEAQ. CDR3 length equals 14 residues.

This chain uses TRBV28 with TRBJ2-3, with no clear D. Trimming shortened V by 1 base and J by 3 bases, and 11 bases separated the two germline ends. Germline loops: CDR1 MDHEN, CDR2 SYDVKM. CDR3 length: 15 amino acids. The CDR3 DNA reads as TGTGCCAGCAGTTTATTTGGGAAAATGACAGATACGCAGTATTTT. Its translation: CASSLFGKMTDTQYF.

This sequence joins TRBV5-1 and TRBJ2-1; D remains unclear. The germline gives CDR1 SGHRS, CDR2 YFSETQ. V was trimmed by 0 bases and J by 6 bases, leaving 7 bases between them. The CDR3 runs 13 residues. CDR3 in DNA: TGCGCCAGCAGCTTGGCCTGGGTCAATGAGCAGTTCTTC. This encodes CASSLAWVNEQFF.

The CDR3 loop reads CASSPRGLDAYNEQFF. CDR3 coding DNA: TGTGCCAGCAGCCCTAGGGGACTAGATGCCTACAATGAGCAGTTCTTC. V gene TRBV27 combines with J gene TRBJ2-1; the match to TRBD2 covers 8 bases. Germline V gene data show CDR1 as MNHEY and CDR2 as SMNVEV (reference sequence). This CDR3 comprises 16 residues. Trimming cost V 6 bases and J 2 bases; bases outside gene matches: 9.

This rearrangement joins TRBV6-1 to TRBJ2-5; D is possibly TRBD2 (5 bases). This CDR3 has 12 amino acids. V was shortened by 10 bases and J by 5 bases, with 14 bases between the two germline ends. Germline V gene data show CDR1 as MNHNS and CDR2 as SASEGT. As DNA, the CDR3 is TGTGCCACCCAAGACTATAAGGAGACCCAGTACTTC. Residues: CATQDYKETQYF.

The CDR3 protein is CASSLAGGVGNTIYF. For the CDR3, the DNA is TGTGCCAGCAGCTTAGCTGGAGGGGTCGGAAACACCATATATTTT. The rearrangement uses TRBV7-2 and TRBJ1-3, with D maybe TRBD1 (5 bases). The germline V and J ends were trimmed by 0 bases and 4 bases, with 10 bases remaining between them. Germline V gene sequence: CDR1 SGHTA, CDR2 FQGNSA. The CDR3 extends over 15 amino acids.

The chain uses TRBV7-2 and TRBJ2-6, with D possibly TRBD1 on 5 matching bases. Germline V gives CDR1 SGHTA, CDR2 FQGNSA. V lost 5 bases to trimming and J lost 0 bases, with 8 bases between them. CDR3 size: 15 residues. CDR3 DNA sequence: TGTGCCAGCAGCCCAAGGGGCTCTGGGGCCAACGTCCTGACTTTC. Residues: CASSPRGSGANVLTF. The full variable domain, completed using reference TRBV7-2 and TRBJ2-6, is GAGVSQSPSNKVTEKGKDVELRCDPISGHTALYWYRQSLGQGLEFLIYFQGNSAPDKSGLPSDRFSAERTGGSVSTLTIQRTQQEDSAVYLCASSPRGSGANVLTFGAGSRLTVL.

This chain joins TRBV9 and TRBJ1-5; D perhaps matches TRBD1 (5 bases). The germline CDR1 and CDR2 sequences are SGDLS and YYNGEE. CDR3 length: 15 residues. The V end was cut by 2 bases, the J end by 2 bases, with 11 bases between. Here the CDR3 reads CASSVEGTGNQPQHF. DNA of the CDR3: TGTGCCAGCAGCGTCGAAGGGACCGGCAATCAGCCCCAGCATTTT. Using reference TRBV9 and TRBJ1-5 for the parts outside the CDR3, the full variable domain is DSGVTQTPKHLITATGQRVTLRCSPRSGDLSVYWYQQSLDQGLQFLIQYYNGEERAKGNILERFSAQQFPDLHSELNLSSLELGDSALYFCASSVEGTGNQPQHFGDGTRLSIL.

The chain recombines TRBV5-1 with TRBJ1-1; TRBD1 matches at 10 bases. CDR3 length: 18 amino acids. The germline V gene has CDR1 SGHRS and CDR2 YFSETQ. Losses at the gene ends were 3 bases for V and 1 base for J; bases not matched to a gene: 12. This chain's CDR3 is CASSYDRGRLEWNTEAFF. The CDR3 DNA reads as TGCGCCAGCAGCTATGACAGGGGGCGCCTTGAGTGGAACACTGAAGCTTTCTTT.

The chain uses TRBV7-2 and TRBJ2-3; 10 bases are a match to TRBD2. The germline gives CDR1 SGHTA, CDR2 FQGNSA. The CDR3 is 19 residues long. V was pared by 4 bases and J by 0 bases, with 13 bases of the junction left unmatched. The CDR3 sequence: CASSSSRSGGPLSTDTQYF. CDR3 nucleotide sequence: TGTGCCAGCAGCTCCTCCCGTAGCGGGGGGCCCCTAAGCACAGATACGCAGTATTTT. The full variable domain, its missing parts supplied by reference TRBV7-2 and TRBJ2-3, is GAGVSQSPSNKVTEKGKDVELRCDPISGHTALYWYRQSLGQGLEFLIYFQGNSAPDKSGLPSDRFSAERTGGSVSTLTIQRTQQEDSAVYLCASSSSRSGGPLSTDTQYFGPGTRLTVL.

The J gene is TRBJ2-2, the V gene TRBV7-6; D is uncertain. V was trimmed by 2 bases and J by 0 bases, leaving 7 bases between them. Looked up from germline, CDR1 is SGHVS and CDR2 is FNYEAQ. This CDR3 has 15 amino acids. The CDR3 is CASSLRRANTGELFF. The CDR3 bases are TGTGCCAGCAGCTTACGACGGGCGAACACCGGGGAGCTGTTTTTT. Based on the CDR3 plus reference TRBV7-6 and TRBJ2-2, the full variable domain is GAGVSQSPRYKVTKRGQDVALRCDPISGHVSLYWYRQALGQGPEFLTYFNYEAQQDKSGLPNDRFSAERPEGSISTLTIQRTEQRDSAMYRCASSLRRANTGELFFGEGSRLTVL.

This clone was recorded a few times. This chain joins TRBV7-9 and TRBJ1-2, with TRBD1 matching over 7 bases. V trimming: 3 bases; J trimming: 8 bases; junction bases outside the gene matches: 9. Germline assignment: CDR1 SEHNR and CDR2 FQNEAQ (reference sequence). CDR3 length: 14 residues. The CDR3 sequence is CASSLTGWTVGYTF. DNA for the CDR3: TGTGCCAGCAGCTTGACAGGGTGGACGGTGGGCTACACCTTC.

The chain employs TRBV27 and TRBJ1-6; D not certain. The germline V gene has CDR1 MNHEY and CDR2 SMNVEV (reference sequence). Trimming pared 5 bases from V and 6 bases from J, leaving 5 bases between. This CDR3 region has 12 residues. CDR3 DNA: TGTGCCAGCAGTCCTCCTAATTCACCCCTCCACTTT. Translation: CASSPPNSPLHF.

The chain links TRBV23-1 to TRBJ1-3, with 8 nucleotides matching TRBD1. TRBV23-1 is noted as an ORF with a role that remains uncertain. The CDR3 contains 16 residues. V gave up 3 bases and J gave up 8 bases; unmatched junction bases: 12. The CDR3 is CASSHSCHRGFYTIYF. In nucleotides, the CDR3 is TGCGCCAGCAGTCACTCCTGTCACAGGGGGTTCTACACCATATATTTT.

The CDR3 region is CASSEWSGANNEQFF. The DNA of the CDR3 is TGCGCCAGCAGTGAATGGAGCGGTGCCAACAATGAGCAGTTCTTC. V gene TRBV10-2 combines with J gene TRBJ2-1, with TRBD2 as a possible D gene (5 bases). The length of the CDR3 is 15 residues. Per germline, CDR1 WSHSY and CDR2 SAAADI. V lost 3 bases and J lost 5, with 14 bases in between.